A selection of T cell receptor beta chains follows, all from one sample in a study of blood T cell repertoires in COVID-19. Sequencing was performed with immunoSEQ multiplex PCR; in TCRdb, only in-frame clones are kept and a portion is missing. The top ten clones hold about an eighth of a sample with roughly 200,000 clones, roughly 85% of them seen once. The source material was peripheral blood. These receptors all stem from a woman in her late teens or twenties who had recovered from COVID-19. The CDR3 runs from the conserved cysteine through the conserved F or W. A D gene is named only where the DNA matches it firmly. Where a row states a size, it is once, few, many or the class of an expanded clone; other rows omit it.

cdr3_aa	cdr3_nt	clone_size	j_call	d_call	cdr3_length	v_call
CASGGTSGRRVETQYF	TGTGCCAGCGGTGGGACTAGCGGGAGGAGAGTAGAGACCCAGTACTTC	NA	TRBJ2-5	TRBD2	16	TRBV25-1
CASSLSRSGGPDTQYF	TGCGCCAGCAGCCTGTCGAGGAGCGGCGGGCCAGATACGCAGTATTTT	NA	TRBJ2-3	NA	16	TRBV4-3
CASSSSGTGETQYF	TGTGCCAGCAGCTCTAGCGGAACGGGAGAGACCCAGTACTTC	NA	TRBJ2-5	TRBD2	14	TRBV11-1
CAISLQGYEQYF	TGTGCCATCAGCCTACAGGGCTACGAGCAGTACTTC	NA	TRBJ2-7	NA	12	TRBV10-3
CASSQLTSGSYNEQFF	TGTGCCAGCAGCCAGCTTACTAGCGGATCCTACAATGAGCAGTTCTTC	NA	TRBJ2-1	TRBD2	16	TRBV4-2
CASTNILAGGRYNEQFF	TGTGCCAGCACAAACATACTAGCGGGAGGGCGGTACAATGAGCAGTTCTTC	NA	TRBJ2-1	TRBD2	17	TRBV25-1
CASSLSGVISGANVLTF	TGTGCCAGCAGCTTGTCGGGAGTTATCTCTGGGGCCAACGTCCTGACTTTC	NA	TRBJ2-6	NA	17	TRBV5-4
CASSRGEGTEAFF	TGTGCCAGCAGCCGGGGGGAGGGGACTGAAGCTTTCTTT	NA	TRBJ1-1	NA	13	TRBV3-1/TRBV3-2
CASSPQRTLDYGYTF	TGTGCCAGCAGTCCACAGAGAACTCTGGACTATGGCTACACCTTC	once	TRBJ1-2	NA	15	TRBV27
CAWSVLSLSDSRFGAFF	TGTGCCTGGAGTGTACTCTCCCTGTCGGACTCCCGATTTGGGGCTTTCTTT	NA	TRBJ1-1	NA	17	TRBV30
CASSDPGDYEQYF	TGTGCCAGCAGTGACCCAGGGGACTACGAGCAGTACTTC	NA	TRBJ2-7	NA	13	TRBV25-1
CASATGGRNEQYF	TGTGCCAGCGCGACAGGGGGTAGGAACGAGCAGTACTTC	few	TRBJ2-7	TRBD1	13	TRBV2
CASSISGLFTDTQYF	TGCGCCAGCAGCATTTCCGGACTATTCACAGATACGCAGTATTTT	NA	TRBJ2-3	NA	15	TRBV5-1
CASSLPGGYEQYF	TGTGCCAGCAGTTTACCGGGGGGCTACGAGCAGTACTTC	NA	TRBJ2-7	TRBD2	13	TRBV6-5
CASRLGLTPNTEAFF	TGTGCCAGCAGGTTGGGGCTGACACCGAACACTGAAGCTTTCTTT	once	TRBJ1-1	NA	15	TRBV2
CASSVGSAGSLQETQYF	TGTGCCAGCAGCGTAGGATCAGCGGGAAGCCTCCAAGAGACCCAGTACTTC	once	TRBJ2-5	TRBD2	17	TRBV9
CASSLERGPLNTEAFF	TGTGCCAGCAGCTTAGAGAGAGGGCCTTTGAACACTGAAGCTTTCTTT	NA	TRBJ1-1	NA	16	TRBV11-2
CATNREGGRAWDEQFF	TGTGCCACCAACAGGGAAGGCGGGAGGGCCTGGGATGAGCAGTTCTTC	NA	TRBJ2-1	TRBD2	16	TRBV15
CASSLEPSGEQFF	TGTGCCAGCAGCTTAGAACCTAGCGGTGAGCAGTTCTTC	NA	TRBJ2-1	TRBD2	13	TRBV7-2
CASSRTRIPTGELFF	TGTGCCAGCAGCCGGACTAGGATTCCCACCGGGGAGCTGTTTTTT	NA	TRBJ2-2	TRBD2	15	TRBV7-2
CASSQDRSGSYEQYF	TGCGCCAGCAGCCAAGATCGGTCGGGAAGTTACGAGCAGTACTTC	NA	TRBJ2-7	NA	15	TRBV4-3
CASTIFGSNEQFF	TGTGCCAGCACCATTTTCGGGTCGAATGAGCAGTTCTTC	NA	TRBJ2-1	NA	13	TRBV6-5
CASSRRQGQGNQPQHF	TGTGCCAGTAGTCGCAGACAGGGCCAAGGCAATCAGCCCCAGCATTTT	NA	TRBJ1-5	TRBD1	16	TRBV19
CASSFLLVPEQFF	TGTGCCAGCAGCTTCCTATTAGTCCCTGAGCAGTTCTTC	NA	TRBJ2-1	NA	13	TRBV5-6
CASWTSGRESSYEQYF	TGTGCCTCGTGGACTAGCGGGAGGGAAAGCTCCTACGAGCAGTACTTC	NA	TRBJ2-7	TRBD2	16	TRBV7-2
CSVVDTPYEQYF	TGCAGCGTTGTTGACACCCCCTACGAGCAGTACTTC	NA	TRBJ2-7	NA	12	TRBV29-1
CASSENYGAGNGYTF	TGTGCCAGCAGTGAAAACTATGGGGCAGGGAATGGCTACACCTTC	NA	TRBJ1-2	NA	15	TRBV2
CASSEPGQNMNTEAFF	TGTGCCAGCAGCGAGCCGGGACAAAATATGAACACTGAAGCTTTCTTT	NA	TRBJ1-1	NA	16	TRBV7-9
CASSKLATSSYEQYF	TGTGCCAGCAGCAAACTAGCGACTAGCTCCTACGAGCAGTACTTC	NA	TRBJ2-7	TRBD2	15	TRBV3-1/TRBV3-2
CASSAPSVYYGYTF	TGTGCCAGCAGCGCCCCATCAGTTTACTATGGCTACACCTTC	NA	TRBJ1-2	NA	14	TRBV28